Listed here is a single TCR beta chain. The entry originates in a study of blood T cell repertoires in COVID-19. Study overall: Samples representing acute and convalescent COVID-19 were sourced from the United States, Italy and Spain. PBMCs, B-cell-depleted T cells, or T cells provided the cDNA or gDNA that made up the material.

As processed by the authors: Scientists estimated how many nucleated cells there were by amplifying reference gene primers. Some clones are missing from TCRdb's copy, which holds only in-frame ones; the method was immunoSEQ multiplex PCR. V and J calls and clone size are copied from that table; D and trimming were computed from the DNA. This table has about 94,000 clones, approximately 80% appearing once. The sequence was obtained from a human donor in a cohort sampled during active COVID-19. Sequences were obtained from peripheral blood.

CDR3 in amino acids: CASSQGQGTSWQPQHF. The CDR3 DNA sequence: TGTGCCAGCAGCCAAGGGCAAGGGACATCTTGGCAGCCCCAGCATTTT. This chain connects TRBV4-2 to TRBJ1-5; tentative D call: TRBD1 (6 bases). The CDR3 loop spans 16 amino acids. Germline-derived CDR1 and CDR2 are LGHNA and YNFKEQ. The V end lost 1 base, the J end lost 7 bases, and 17 bases lay between the germline ends.